What follows is one T cell receptor (beta chain) and its context. Its antigen remains unidentified. TCRdb's copy holds only in-frame clones and misses some; the assay was immunoSEQ multiplex PCR. The sample holds just over 70,000 clones; 75% to 90% are singletons and the top ten take less than 0.45%. This sample stems from a study of graft-versus-host responses after intestinal transplantation. Study at large: Recipients got multivisceral, liver-intestinal, or isolated intestinal transplants. The whole recipient group had anti-thymocyte globulin induction followed by tacrolimus and steroids for roughly three years.

This CDR3 is 15 amino acids long. Germline V gene data show CDR1 as SGHTA and CDR2 as FQGNSA. The trim removed 5 bases at V and 7 bases at J, leaving 7 bases unmatched. Whole-study findings and limits: In patients with graft-donor T cell macrochimerism, allograft graft-versus-host to host-versus-graft clonal ratios were high. GvH clones turned up in recipient marrow; some had shown up first in ileum or blood.

Sequencing was performed on unstimulated CD4+ T cells sorted from spleen or lymph node cells, taken before transplant. The chain employs TRBV7-2 and TRBJ1-5, with TRBD1 identical over 11 bases. The receptor's source is a human donor who was the organ donor for an intestinal transplant. CDR3 loop: CASSAGQGGGQPQHF. The DNA for the CDR3 is TGTGCCAGCAGCGCGGGACAGGGGGGGGGACAGCCCCAGCATTTT.